The following is a TCR beta chain sequence with its context. This record belongs to a study of control samples from healthy donors and cancer patients. Measured with immunoSEQ multiplex PCR; TCRdb has only the in-frame clones, and not every one. The data hold around 31,000 clones, with roughly 95% observed a single time. This sequence originates from a man in his fifties or sixties in good health. Sequenced input: blood.

CDR3 DNA sequence: TGTGCCAGCAGTGAGTTACGGAACACTGAAGCTTTCTTT. Encoded protein: CASSELRNTEAFF. The chain has TRBV6-1 and TRBJ1-1; D uncertain. The CDR3 has 13 residues. Trimming left V 3 bases short and J 1 base short, with 6 bases between. Germline loops: CDR1 MNHNS, CDR2 SASEGT.